What follows is one T cell receptor (beta chain) and its context. Between the trimmed V and J ends, which lost 2 bases and 4 bases, there was a span of 11 bases. Germline-derived CDR1 and CDR2 are SGHAT and FQNNGV. The CDR3 length is 15 residues. The data derive from a study of PD-L1 blockade in urothelial cancer. Study details: About 90% of the roughly 29 patients were men with bladder-origin urothelial cancer. Each patient had 0 to 3 earlier chemotherapy regimens.

Time point meaning: peripheral blood 6 weeks after treatment start. Patients yielded 1 to 8 samples each, pretreatment and on-treatment. Synthetic analogs of TCR templates were spiked into every PCR. TCRdb keeps only in-frame clones here, not all; method: immunoSEQ multiplex PCR. The top ten hold approximately 2.4% of the sample, which has 41,000 or so clones, more than 75% seen once. The sample here was PBMCs, taken around atezolizumab (anti-PD-L1) treatment. V and J are TRBV11-2 and TRBJ2-2; unclear D gene. This clonotype was obtained from a man in his sixties or seventies with urothelial cancer. CDR3 sequence (DNA): TGTGCCAGCAGCTTACTTGCGTCTTCCACCGGGGAGCTGTTTTTT. It specifies CASSLLASSTGELFF.